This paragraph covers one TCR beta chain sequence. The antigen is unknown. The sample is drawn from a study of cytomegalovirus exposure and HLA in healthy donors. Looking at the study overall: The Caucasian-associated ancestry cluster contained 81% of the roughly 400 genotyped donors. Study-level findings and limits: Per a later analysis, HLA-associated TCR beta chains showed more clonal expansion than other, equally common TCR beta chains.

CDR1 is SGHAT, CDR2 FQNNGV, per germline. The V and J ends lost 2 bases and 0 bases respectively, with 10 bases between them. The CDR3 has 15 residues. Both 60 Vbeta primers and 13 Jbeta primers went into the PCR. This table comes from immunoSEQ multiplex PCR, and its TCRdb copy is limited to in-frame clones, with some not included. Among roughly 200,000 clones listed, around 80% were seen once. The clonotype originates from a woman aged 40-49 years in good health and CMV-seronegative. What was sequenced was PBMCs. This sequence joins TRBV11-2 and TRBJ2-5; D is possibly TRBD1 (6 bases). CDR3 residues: CASSLMGHDQETQYF. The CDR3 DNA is TGTGCCAGCAGCTTAATGGGACACGACCAAGAGACCCAGTACTTC.